The rows below give T cell receptor beta chains drawn from one sample of a study of beta chain features in type 1 diabetes. Only in-frame clones appear in the TCRdb table, and some are missing; sequencing was by immunoSEQ multiplex PCR. The table records 350,000 to 400,000 clones, over 12% of them present only once. The sequenced sample consisted of naive CD4+ T cells from blood. Source of these receptors: a woman aged 18-29 years in good health. The CDR3 runs from the conserved cysteine through the conserved F or W. D genes are given only for firm matches. Some rows mark clone size as missing; the rest say once, few, many or name a class of expanded clone.

V gene,J gene,D gene,clone size,CDR3 DNA,CDR3 protein
TRBV19,TRBJ2-6,TRBD1,few,TGTGCCAGTAGGGACAGGGGACCCACTGGGGCCAACGTCCTGACTTTC,CASRDRGPTGANVLTF
TRBV20-1,TRBJ1-3,NA,NA,TGCAGTGCAAGTCCCGGGGACACCATATATTTT,CSASPGDTIYF
TRBV7-9,TRBJ1-5,NA,few,TGTGCCAGCGGCACAGGCAATCAGCCCCAGCATTTT,CASGTGNQPQHF
TRBV7-2,TRBJ2-7,NA,NA,TGTGCCAGCAGCTTATTGGGGGGGCCCTACGAGCAGTACTTC,CASSLLGGPYEQYF
TRBV20-1,TRBJ1-1,NA,few,TGCAGTGCTAGGGGGCCAACTGAAGCTTTCTTT,CSARGPTEAFF
TRBV18,TRBJ2-1,NA,few,TGTGCCAGCTCACCACGTCTATCAGCTATCGGGAGAAATGAGCAGTTCTTC,CASSPRLSAIGRNEQFF
TRBV28,TRBJ1-4,NA,few,TGTGCCAGCGAGAGGGAGCCTAAGGGAAAACTGTTTTTT,CASEREPKGKLFF
TRBV4-2,TRBJ2-2,TRBD2,few,TGTGCCAGCAGCCAGACCGGGACTACTTCCGGGGAGCTGTTTTTT,CASSQTGTTSGELFF
TRBV10-3,TRBJ2-3,NA,few,TGTGCCATCAGTGACAGGGCGAGCACAGATACGCAGTATTTT,CAISDRASTDTQYF
TRBV11-2,TRBJ2-7,NA,NA,TGTGCCAGCAGCTTAGTTCCTTCTACCTACGAGCAGTACTTC,CASSLVPSTYEQYF
TRBV10-3,TRBJ2-5,NA,NA,TGTGCCATCAGTGTAAACAGCCAAGAGACCCAGTACTTC,CAISVNSQETQYF
TRBV7-9,TRBJ1-2,TRBD1,NA,TGTGCCAGCAGCTTGAGGGACAGGAGCTATGGCTACACCTTC,CASSLRDRSYGYTF
TRBV10-3,TRBJ1-4,NA,NA,TGTGCCATCAGTGAGTCGACAGATGAAAAACTGTTTTTT,CAISESTDEKLFF
TRBV7-3,TRBJ2-3,TRBD2,NA,TGTGCCAGCAGCTCAAGACTAGCGGGAGTGGATACGCAGTATTTT,CASSSRLAGVDTQYF
TRBV4-2,TRBJ2-1,TRBD2,NA,TGTGCCAGCAGCAAGATAGCGGGAGGGATCTCCTACAATGAGCAGTTCTTC,CASSKIAGGISYNEQFF
TRBV30,TRBJ1-1,NA,few,TGTGCCTGGAGTGACCCCAGGGGATGGAGGAACACTGAAGCTTTCTTT,CAWSDPRGWRNTEAFF
TRBV15,TRBJ2-5,TRBD2,few,TGTGCCACCAGCAGAACCCAGACTAGCGGGAGAGGTAGCGAGACCCAGTACTTC,CATSRTQTSGRGSETQYF
TRBV2,TRBJ1-2,TRBD1,NA,TGTGCCAGCAGTGTGCGGGACAGGGCTGGCTACACCTTC,CASSVRDRAGYTF
TRBV5-1,TRBJ2-1,NA,few,TGCGCCAGCAGCTTGGACGCAGGGGGAGGCGATGAGCAGTTCTTC,CASSLDAGGGDEQFF
TRBV7-9,TRBJ1-2,NA,few,TGTGCCAGCAGCTTAGCTGGGCCTAACTATGGCTACACCTTC,CASSLAGPNYGYTF
TRBV27,TRBJ1-2,TRBD1,few,TGTGCCAGCAGGGACAGGGGGCATGGCTACACCTTC,CASRDRGHGYTF
TRBV28,TRBJ2-1,TRBD1,NA,TGTGCCAGCAGTCCCGGACAGGGCTACAATGAGCAGTTCTTC,CASSPGQGYNEQFF